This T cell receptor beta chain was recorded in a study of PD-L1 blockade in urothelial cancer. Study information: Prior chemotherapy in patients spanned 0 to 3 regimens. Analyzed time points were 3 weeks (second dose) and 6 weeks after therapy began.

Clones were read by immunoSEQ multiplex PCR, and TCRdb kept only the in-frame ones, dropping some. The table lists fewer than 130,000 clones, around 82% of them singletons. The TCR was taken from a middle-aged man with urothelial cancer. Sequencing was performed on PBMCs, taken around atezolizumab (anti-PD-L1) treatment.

In DNA form, the CDR3 reads TGTGCCAGCAGGAAAAGGGGGAATAATGAAAAACTGTTTTTT. Amino acids: CASRKRGNNEKLFF. The gene calls are TRBV6-5 and TRBJ1-4; perhaps TRBD1 as D (6 bases). This CDR3 has 14 residues. CDR1 and CDR2 from the germline V gene are MNHEY and SVGAGI. Trimming took off 6 bases at V and 4 bases at J, with 12 bases between the two ends.